Given below is one TCR beta chain in context. The data belong to a study of T cell responses to AZD1222 COVID-19 vaccine. Trimming removed 4 bases at V and 0 bases at J, with 13 bases between. Germline lookup yields CDR1 LNHDA and CDR2 SQIVND (reference sequence). CDR3 length equals 15 residues. The repertoire was sequenced with immunoSEQ multiplex PCR; TCRdb's copy has only in-frame clones and lacks some. In the table there are about 150,000 clones, approximately 92% of which are singletons. The input for sequencing was peripheral blood, taken on day 0 of AZD1222 vaccination. This receptor was taken from an adult in good health. The chain is built from TRBV19 and TRBJ2-7; TRBD1 or TRBD2 may be the D gene (5 bases each). The CDR3 nucleotides are TGTGCCAGTAGTACCTTCCGGGACGCCTCCTACGAGCAGTACTTC. Translated, it gives CASSTFRDASYEQYF. The full variable domain, completed using reference TRBV19 and TRBJ2-7, is DGGITQSPKYLFRKEGQNVTLSCEQNLNHDAMYWYRQDPGQGLRLIYYSQIVNDFQKGDIAEGYSVSREKKESFPLTVTSAQKNPTAFYLCASSTFRDASYEQYFGPGTRLTVT.